Reported below is one T cell receptor beta chain. Unique molecular identifiers were used in preparing the TCRbeta library. Using its own MiXCR run on the PCR reads, TCRdb lists one record per CDR3 protein. The data contain a few hundred thousand distinct CDR3 sequences, around 21% of them singletons. This sample is drawn from a study of T-cell reconstitution after alpha-beta-depleted transplantation in children. V shed 1 base and J shed 5 bases, with 15 bases lying between them. Germline V gene data show CDR1 as LNHDA and CDR2 as SQIVND (reference sequence). The CDR3 runs 16 residues. The sequenced sample was PBMCs from the stem cell graft donor, obtained from the stem cell graft. The sequence came from a human donor who donated a stem cell graft to a child with acute myeloid leukemia. V usage is TRBV19 and J usage is TRBJ2-1; a possible D gene is TRBD1 (6 bases). CDR3 residues: CASSIVARGGDNEQFF. The CDR3 DNA is TGTGCCAGTAGTATAGTGGCCAGGGGTGGTGACAATGAGCAGTTCTTC.